The 26 T cell receptor beta chains below were found in one sample sequenced in a study of post-analysis software for immune sequencing data. Each TCR beta cDNA library carried unique molecular identifiers. TCRdb itself ran the PCR reads through MiXCR, one entry per CDR3 protein. The sample has about 540,000 distinct CDR3 sequences; less than 40% are singletons. No antigen is known for these receptors. Whole-study findings and limits: About five TRBV segments appeared more often in patients than in controls, and TRBV5-6, TRBV5-1 and TRBV20-1 were among these.

The sequencing sample was made of blood. The receptor source for this set is a girl aged 2-17 years with multiple sclerosis.

The chain is built from TRBV7-8 and TRBJ1-2, with 8 bases lining up with TRBD1. CDR1 SGHVS and CDR2 FQNEAQ come from the germline V gene. CDR3 length: 16 amino acids. Losses at the gene ends were 1 base for V and 7 bases for J; bases not matched to a gene: 11. The CDR3: CASSLGREDRVRGYTF. The CDR3 coding sequence is TGTGCCAGCAGCTTAGGTCGAGAGGACAGGGTCCGTGGCTACACCTTC.

This clonotype was seen a few times. This chain joins TRBV10-3 and TRBJ1-2; TRBD1 is a possible D gene (5 bases). Trimming took 6 bases from V and 7 from J, leaving 21 bases between them. CDR1 is ENHRY, CDR2 SYGVKD, per germline. The CDR3 is made up of 15 amino acids. In nucleotides, the CDR3 is TGTGCCATCAGGGAGACAGAAAGATCGGTTCGTGGCTACACCTTC. Its protein product is CAIRETERSVRGYTF.

This clonotype was detected only a few times. V usage is TRBV5-1 and J usage is TRBJ1-6, with TRBD1 matching over 9 bases. The CDR3 is 16 residues long. J gave up 7 bases and V 3 bases, and 8 bases lay outside the gene matches. Germline assignment: CDR1 SGHRS and CDR2 YFSETQ. CDR3 region: CASSSPTTGGNSPLHF. The CDR3 nucleotides read TGCGCCAGCAGCTCTCCGACGACAGGGGGAAATTCACCCCTCCACTTT.

Comment on this clonotype: This could be a read error, since a much larger clone is one nucleotide away. The genes are TRBV10-3 and TRBJ2-1; D gene unclear. The CDR3 runs to 13 residues. Germline V gene lookup returns CDR1 ENHRY and CDR2 SYGVKD. This chain's CDR3 is CAISESRDNERFF. DNA of the CDR3: TGTGCCATCAGTGAGTCTCGAGACAATGAGCGGTTCTTC.

In this sample, this clonotype turned up a few times. The rearrangement joins TRBV5-1 to TRBJ2-1, with D maybe TRBD2 (6 bases). The V gene's germline CDR1 is SGHRS and CDR2 YFSETQ. The CDR3 has 16 residues. V was cut by 0 bases and J by 4 bases, with 14 bases left in between. This CDR3 is CASSLAVDAGYNEQFF. CDR3 nucleotides: TGCGCCAGCAGCTTGGCCGTCGACGCGGGGTACAATGAGCAGTTCTTC. Full variable domain (missing parts from reference TRBV5-1 and TRBJ2-1): KAGVTQTPRYLIKTRGQQVTLSCSPISGHRSVSWYQQTPGQGLQFLFEYFSETQRNKGNFPGRFSGRQFSNSRSEMNVSTLELGDSALYLCASSLAVDAGYNEQFFGPGTRLTVL.

The rearrangement links TRBV7-9 to TRBJ2-3, with no clear D. V lost 2 bases to trimming and J lost 2 bases, with 8 bases between them. Germline CDR1 is SEHNR and CDR2 is FQNEAQ (reference sequence). This CDR3 spans 14 amino acids. CDR3 sequence (DNA): TGTGCCAGCAGCTTATCTGGCCCCACAGATACGCAGTATTTT. It codes for CASSLSGPTDTQYF.

The J gene is TRBJ1-2, the V gene TRBV10-3; the match to TRBD1 covers 10 bases. The V and J ends lost 7 bases and 5 bases, in that order; junction bases with no gene match: 7. Germline V gives CDR1 ENHRY, CDR2 SYGVKD. The CDR3 contains 14 residues. The CDR3, as DNA: TGTGCCATCAACGACAGGGGGCAAGGTTATGGCTACACCTTC. Its protein product is CAINDRGQGYGYTF.

In its sample, this clonotype was seen many times. This rearrangement joins TRBV20-1 to TRBJ2-5; possibly TRBD2 for D (6 bases). Trimming took off 0 bases at V and 1 base at J, with 18 bases between the two ends. The germline V gene has CDR1 DFQATT and CDR2 SNEGSKA (reference sequence). The CDR3 is made up of 17 amino acids. CDR3: CSARDLDGRGPQETQYF. In DNA, the CDR3 is TGCAGTGCTAGAGATCTGGATGGGCGGGGCCCCCAAGAGACCCAGTACTTC.

This clonotype appeared a few times. This sequence joins TRBV29-1 and TRBJ1-2; D is uncertain. Germline V gives CDR1 SQVTM, CDR2 ANQGSEA. The CDR3 has 13 residues. Deletions cut 4 bases from V and 0 bases from J, with 9 bases between. CDR3 DNA: TGCAGCGTTGTCGGGCTTCCTAACTATGGCTACACCTTC. Protein sequence: CSVVGLPNYGYTF.

This clonotype was seen only a few times. The V call is TRBV11-1, the J call TRBJ2-7; D is possibly TRBD2 (5 bases). The germline V gene encodes CDR1 SGHAT and CDR2 FQDESV (reference sequence). Trimming removed 3 bases from V and 4 bases from J, with 10 bases in between. The CDR3 has 13 amino acids. CDR3 loop: CASSFGEYYEQYF. The CDR3 coding sequence is TGTGCCAGCAGCTTTGGGGAGTATTACGAGCAGTACTTC. Looking up the rest from reference TRBV11-1 and TRBJ2-7 gives the full variable domain: EAEVAQSPRYKITEKSQAVAFWCDPISGHATLYWYRQILGQGPELLVQFQDESVVDDSQLPKDRFSAERLKGVDSTLKIQPAELGDSAMYLCASSFGEYYEQYFGPGTRLTVT.

The table lists this clonotype with a few counts. The chain has TRBV7-9 and TRBJ1-1; TRBD1 matches 9 bases. Germline V CDR1 and CDR2: SEHNR, FQNEAQ (reference sequence). The CDR3 contains 15 residues. V lost 1 base to trimming and J lost 5 bases; unmatched junction nucleotides: 5. CDR3 sequence: CASSLVGQGWTEAFF. CDR3 nucleotide sequence: TGTGCCAGCAGCTTAGTGGGACAGGGTTGGACTGAAGCTTTCTTT. The full variable domain, in which reference TRBV7-9 and TRBJ1-1 provide the parts outside the CDR3, is DTGVSQNPRHKITKRGQNVTFRCDPISEHNRLYWYRQTLGQGPEFLTYFQNEAQLEKSRLLSDRFSAERPKGSFSTLEIQRTEQGDSAMYLCASSLVGQGWTEAFFGQGTRLTVV.

The CDR3 reads CATSRDSMGQGGNQPQHF. DNA of the CDR3: TGTGCCACCAGCAGAGATTCCATGGGGCAGGGCGGCAATCAGCCCCAGCATTTT. The rearrangement links TRBV15 to TRBJ1-5, with D possibly being TRBD1 (5 bases). Germline-derived CDR1 and CDR2 are LNHNV and YYDKDF (reference sequence). The CDR3 has 18 residues. The V end was cut by 0 bases, the J end by 2 bases, with 17 bases between.

Of note for this clonotype: A read error may be the cause here, since a much bigger clone is one base away. The rearrangement uses TRBV10-3 and TRBJ2-1, with a tentative D call TRBD2 (6 bases). The DNA end favors TRBJ2-7, so the J call may be wrong. This CDR3 spans 15 amino acids. CDR1 ENHRY and CDR2 SYGVKD come from the germline V gene. CDR3 in amino acids: CAISGLEGFSNEQYF. The DNA for the CDR3 is TGTGCCATCAGTGGACTAGAAGGGTTCAGCAATGAGCAGTACTTC.

This chain connects TRBV12-3 or TRBV12-4 to TRBJ1-5; D is unclear. Trimming shortened V by 3 bases and J by 1 base, and 4 bases separated the two germline ends. This CDR3 contains 13 residues. CDR3 sequence (DNA): TGTGCCAGCAGTTTTTGGAGCAATCAGCCCCAGCATTTT. Protein product: CASSFWSNQPQHF.

V is TRBV7-9 and J is TRBJ2-1, with 7 bases that match TRBD2. Trimming took 1 base from V and 0 from J; bases not matched to a gene: 9. Germline CDR1 reads SEHNR; CDR2 reads FQNEAQ (reference sequence). CDR3 length: 18 residues. The CDR3 is CASSLGAGLTSSYNEQFF. In DNA, the CDR3 is TGTGCCAGCAGCTTAGGGGCGGGACTAACGAGCTCCTACAATGAGCAGTTCTTC.

This chain joins TRBV29-1 and TRBJ2-4; D is undetermined. Germline CDR1 SQVTM, CDR2 ANQGSEA. The CDR3 is 13 amino acids. Trimming removed 3 bases from V and 1 base from J, with 7 bases in between. The CDR3 bases are TGCAGCGTTGAGGCGGTTGCCAAAAACATTCAGTACTTC. It specifies CSVEAVAKNIQYF.

The chain couples TRBV24-1 to TRBJ1-2; D ambiguous. The CDR3 has 15 residues. Trimming shortened V by 3 bases and J by 2 bases, and 12 bases separated the two germline ends. Per germline, CDR1 KGHDR and CDR2 SFDVKD. The CDR3 nucleotides are TGTGCCACCAGTGATGGGTGGGGAGAGAACTATGGCTACACCTTC. The encoded protein is CATSDGWGENYGYTF.

This clonotype was seen only a few times. The chain links TRBV4-1 to TRBJ2-6; 10 bases agree with TRBD2. From germline, CDR1 is MGHRA and CDR2 YSYEKL. There are 19 residues in the CDR3. V gave up 0 bases and J gave up 3 bases; unmatched junction bases: 8. The CDR3 coding sequence is TGCGCCAGCAGCCAAGAGGCTCTAGCGGGGGCCCATGGGGCCAACGTCCTGACTTTC. It is translated as CASSQEALAGAHGANVLTF.

This clonotype was counted between two and nine times. The V and J genes are TRBV20-1 and TRBJ1-1; D gene unclear. This CDR3 is 13 amino acids long. Germline V gives CDR1 DFQATT, CDR2 SNEGSKA (reference sequence). V lost 2 bases, J lost 3 bases, and 10 bases lay in between. This CDR3 is CSARIWEDTEAFF. The CDR3 bases are TGCAGTGCTAGAATTTGGGAGGACACTGAAGCTTTCTTT.

This clonotype appeared many times. V is TRBV6-1 and J is TRBJ1-6; 7 bases are shared with TRBD1. Germline V lookup: CDR1 MNHNS, CDR2 SASEGT. This CDR3 spans 15 amino acids. Losses at the gene ends were 6 bases for V and 11 bases for J; bases not matched to a gene: 13. CDR3 DNA: TGTGCCAGCAGCACCAAGGGGGCCGGGGGGACACCCCTCCACTTT. Encoded protein: CASSTKGAGGTPLHF.

The chain links TRBV29-1 to TRBJ1-2; tentatively, D is TRBD1 (6 bases). Trimming took off 7 bases at V and 6 bases at J, with 12 bases between the two ends. Germline loops: CDR1 SQVTM, CDR2 ANQGSEA. The CDR3 is 11 residues long. CDR3 amino acids: CSAGGGNGYTF. The DNA for the CDR3 is TGCAGCGCCGGAGGGGGGAATGGCTACACCTTC. Filled out from reference TRBV29-1 and TRBJ1-2, the complete variable domain reads SAVISQKPSRDICQRGTSLTIQCQVDSQVTMMFWYRQQPGQSLTLIATANQGSEATYESGFVIDKFPISRPNLTFSTLTVSNMSPEDSSIYLCSAGGGNGYTFGSGTRLTVV.

This clonotype has a handful of counts. The chain carries TRBV29-1 and TRBJ1-2; D is perhaps TRBD1 (6 bases). V gave up 6 bases and J gave up 0 bases, with 11 bases separating them. Germline V gives CDR1 SQVTM, CDR2 ANQGSEA. The CDR3 spans 13 residues. DNA for the CDR3: TGCAGCGTCTCGACAGGAACTAACTATGGCTACACCTTC. Protein product: CSVSTGTNYGYTF.

The chain couples TRBV18 to TRBJ1-5; D is unresolved. Between the trimmed V and J ends, which lost 1 base and 6 bases, there was a span of 7 bases. The length of the CDR3 is 13 residues. Germline assignment: CDR1 KGHSH and CDR2 LQKENI. Here the CDR3 reads CASSPLSGQPQHF. The CDR3 DNA reads as TGTGCCAGCTCACCACTTTCTGGTCAGCCCCAGCATTTT.

This clonotype has just a few counts. The chain links TRBV20-1 to TRBJ1-6; TRBD1 aligns across 9 bases. This CDR3 contains 14 residues. V shed 6 bases, J shed 9 bases, and the junction held 9 bases outside the gene matches. Germline assignment: CDR1 DFQATT and CDR2 SNEGSKA (reference sequence). The CDR3 sequence: CSAGGGQGGSPLHF. CDR3 DNA sequence: TGCAGTGCCGGGGGGGGACAGGGAGGTTCACCCCTCCACTTT.

The V and J genes are TRBV10-3 and TRBJ2-1, with TRBD2 identical over 11 bases. J gave up 4 bases and V 10 bases, and 3 bases lay outside the gene matches. Germline V gene lookup returns CDR1 ENHRY and CDR2 SYGVKD. CDR3 length: 13 amino acids. CDR3 residues: CATIAGGYNEQFF. The CDR3 DNA is TGTGCCACCATAGCGGGGGGGTACAATGAGCAGTTCTTC.

V and J are TRBV6-4 and TRBJ2-3, with 8 bases fitting TRBD2. The CDR3 totals 16 residues. CDR1 is MRHNA, CDR2 SNTAGT, per germline. V shed 0 bases, J shed 2 bases, and the junction held 4 bases outside the gene matches. The CDR3 reads CASSDSAGGSTDTQYF. The CDR3 nucleotides are TGTGCCAGCAGTGACTCGGCGGGGGGTTCCACAGATACGCAGTATTTT.